This entry concerns a single T cell receptor (beta chain). With V trimmed by 5 bases and J by 5 bases, 13 bases remained unmatched. The length of the CDR3 is 17 residues. Per germline, CDR1 SGHTA and CDR2 FQGNSA. Each CDR3 protein is one row after TCRdb ran MiXCR on the 5' RACE reads. The sample holds tens of thousands of distinct CDR3 sequences; approximately 10% are singletons and the top ten take 42%. The time point: sample taken at primary tumor resection. Whole RNA, which was extracted from tumor, nontumor lung tissue or frozen PBMC, was sequenced without any cell sorting. The data stem from a study of spatial heterogeneity in lung cancer.

Sample: PBMCs, taken at surgery. The rearrangement links TRBV7-2 to TRBJ2-7, with 12 bases lining up with TRBD1. This clonotype was obtained from a female donor with early-stage non-small cell lung cancer. The DNA of the CDR3 is TGTGCCAGCAGCCCAGGGGGGACAGGGGGCGAGGCCCACGAGCAGTACTTC. Translating gives CASSPGGTGGEAHEQYF.